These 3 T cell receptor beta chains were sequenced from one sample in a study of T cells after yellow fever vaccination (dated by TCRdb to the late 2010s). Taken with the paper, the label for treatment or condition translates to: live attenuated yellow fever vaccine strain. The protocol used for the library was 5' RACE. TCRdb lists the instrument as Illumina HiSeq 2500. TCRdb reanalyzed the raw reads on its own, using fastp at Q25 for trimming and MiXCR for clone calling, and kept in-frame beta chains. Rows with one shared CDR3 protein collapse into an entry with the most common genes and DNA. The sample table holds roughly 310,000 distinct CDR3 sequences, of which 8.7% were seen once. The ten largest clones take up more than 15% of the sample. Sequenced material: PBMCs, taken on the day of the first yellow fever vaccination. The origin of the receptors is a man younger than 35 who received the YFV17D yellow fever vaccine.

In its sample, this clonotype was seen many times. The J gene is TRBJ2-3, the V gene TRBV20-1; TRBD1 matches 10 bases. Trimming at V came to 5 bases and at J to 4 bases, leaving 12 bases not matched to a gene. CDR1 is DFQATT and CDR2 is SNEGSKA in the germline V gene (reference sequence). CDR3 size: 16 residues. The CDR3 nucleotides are TGCAGTGCTCCTGATCGGAGACAGGGGGCATCAGATACGCAGTATTTT. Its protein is CSAPDRRQGASDTQYF.

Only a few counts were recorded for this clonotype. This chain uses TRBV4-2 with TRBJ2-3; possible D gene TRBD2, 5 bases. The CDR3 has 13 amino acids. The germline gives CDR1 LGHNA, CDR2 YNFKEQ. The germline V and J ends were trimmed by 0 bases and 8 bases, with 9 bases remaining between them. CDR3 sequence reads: CASSQEGDVTQYF. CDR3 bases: TGTGCCAGCAGCCAAGAGGGAGATGTTACGCAGTATTTT.

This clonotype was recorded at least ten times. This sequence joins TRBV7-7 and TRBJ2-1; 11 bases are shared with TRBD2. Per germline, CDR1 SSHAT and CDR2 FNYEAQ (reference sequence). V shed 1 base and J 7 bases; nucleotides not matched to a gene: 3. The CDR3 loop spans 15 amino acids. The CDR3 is CASSLGSGGVNEQFF. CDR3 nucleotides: TGTGCCAGCAGCTTAGGTAGCGGGGGGGTGAATGAGCAGTTCTTC.